The 7 T cell receptor beta chains given below trace back to one sample, sequenced in a study of persistence of HIV-infected CD4 T cells. Their antigens are not known. The libraries were made with immunoSEQ version 4 in survey mode. The method was immunoSEQ multiplex PCR; TCRdb's version includes in-frame clones alone and lacks a portion of them. The data contain some 48,000 clones, around 75% of them singletons. Stimulation used around 10 ug/mL lysate from CMV-infected fibroblasts. CD40L/CD69 double-negative CD45RO-high memory CD4+ T cells were collected. The sample consisted of CD4+ T cells sorted from PBMCs after roughly 17-hour stimulation, taken from a patient who received antiretroviral therapy. These receptor sequences come from an adult man with HIV who was CMV-seropositive.

V is TRBV5-1 and J is TRBJ2-7, with 10 positions matching TRBD1. V shed 2 bases and J 7 bases; nucleotides not matched to a gene: 3. Germline CDR1 and CDR2: SGHRS and YFSETQ. The CDR3 loop spans 13 amino acids. CDR3 amino acids: CASSFDRGLEQYF. The CDR3 nucleotides read TGCGCCAGCAGCTTCGACAGGGGGCTGGAGCAGTACTTC.

V usage is TRBV25-1 and J usage is TRBJ1-2; D might be TRBD1 (5 bases). V was clipped by 4 bases and J by 9 bases, with 21 bases between them. CDR1 MGHDK and CDR2 SYGVNS come from the germline V gene. This CDR3 contains 15 residues. The CDR3 nucleotides read TGTGCCAGCAGTGCGGGGGACCGCCGTTCTACCAGCTACACCTTC. Residues: CASSAGDRRSTSYTF.

A note on this clone: The sample carries other DNA sequences with the same CDR3. This chain joins TRBV6-1 and TRBJ1-6; TRBD1 is a possible D gene (6 bases). From germline, CDR1 is MNHNS and CDR2 SASEGT. The CDR3 sequence is 13 residues long. V lost 3 bases and J 7 bases, leaving 7 bases between the germline ends. The CDR3 reads CASSEQGNSPLHF. CDR3 bases: TGTGCCAGCAGTGAGCAGGGGAATTCACCCCTCCACTTT.

The rearrangement uses TRBV18 and TRBJ2-1, with D maybe TRBD1 (6 bases). Germline CDR1 KGHSH, CDR2 LQKENI. V dropped 3 bases and J dropped 7 bases, with 19 bases sitting between them. This CDR3 has 16 amino acids. The CDR3 loop is CASSPSRTGPLNEQFF. The CDR3 DNA follows: TGTGCCAGCTCACCCTCGAGAACAGGGCCCCTAAATGAGCAGTTCTTC.

The rearrangement joins TRBV10-3 to TRBJ2-1; the D is unclear. This CDR3 region has 11 residues. Germline CDR1 is ENHRY and CDR2 is SYGVKD. The V gene lost 10 bases and the J gene lost 10 bases, with 14 bases spanning the gap. The CDR3 is CATGSGVEQFF. The DNA for the CDR3 is TGTGCCACGGGCTCGGGCGTCGAGCAGTTCTTC.

This chain uses TRBV6-6 with TRBJ1-1; D is unclear. The CDR3 has 13 residues. The V gene lost 6 bases and the J gene lost 0 bases, with 8 bases spanning the gap. Germline CDR1 is MNHNY and CDR2 is SVGAGI (reference sequence). CDR3 region: CASRTTLNTEAFF. For the CDR3, the DNA is TGTGCCAGCAGGACCACTCTGAACACTGAAGCTTTCTTT.

The chain has TRBV2 and TRBJ1-1; D is ambiguous. Germline V gene lookup returns CDR1 SNHLY and CDR2 FYNNEI. The V end lost 11 bases, the J end lost 3 bases, and 13 bases lay between the germline ends. The CDR3 is 12 residues long. The CDR3 is CAEGNLYTEAFF. CDR3 DNA: TGTGCCGAGGGCAACTTGTACACTGAAGCTTTCTTT.